This T cell receptor (beta chain) was retrieved from a study of response to subunit inactivated influenza vaccine (dated by TCRdb to between 2017 and 2018). Turning to the overall study: To follow how T cells responded to a trivalent subunit inactivated influenza vaccine, the researchers relied on deep quantitative profiling of the T cell receptor repertoire. What the research found in general, with its limitations: The authors suggested that each seasonal influenza vaccination may recruit only a limited number of new T cells.

In this sample, this clonotype turned up many times. No cognate antigen has been identified for it. No base quality information exists; no much larger clone differs at one position. The protocol used for the library was RT-PCR. The run used an Illumina HiSeq 2500. Clones were called with MiXCR by TCRdb after fastp trimmed the public reads at Q25, and only in-frame beta chains were retained. When rows share a CDR3 protein, they turn into one entry using the most common DNA and genes. For this sample the table gives about 650,000 distinct CDR3 sequences, of which approximately 14% were detected only once. About 7.4% of the sample is held by the ten biggest clonotypes. Based on the germline V gene, the CDR1 and CDR2 sequences are MDHEN and SYDVKM. Counted from cysteine to phenylalanine, this CDR3 has 12 amino acids. The DNA shown is the 36-base CDR3, in frame from base 1. The V and J ends are trimmed by 11 bases and 1 base, leaving 10 bases between them.

Recombination joined TRBV28 with TRBJ2-3; D gene: possibly TRBD2, on 6 matching bases. The clonotype comes from a man aged 50 to 59 who received an inactivated influenza vaccine. Donor details come from another sample of the same person, matched by shared clones. Sequenced here: PBMCs from blood, sampled around two weeks before vaccination. The CDR3 sequence is CAWQRGTDTQYF. At the DNA level, the sequence is TGTGCCTGGCAGCGGGGCACAGATACGCAGTATTTT.